Shown below are 19 T cell receptor beta chains from a single sample sequenced in a study of blood T cell repertoires in COVID-19. Sequenced by immunoSEQ multiplex PCR; TCRdb stores in-frame clones only, minus some. The sample consists of approximately 200,000 clones, about 85% of them appearing once. The sample taken for sequencing was peripheral blood. These TCRs come from a man between 65 and 85 years old with active or convalescent COVID-19.

This clone was seen only once. The chain employs TRBV10-2 and TRBJ2-1; TRBD2 is a possible D gene (6 bases). Germline CDR1 and CDR2: WSHSY and SAAADI. This CDR3 contains 16 residues. Trimming stripped 0 bases from V and 4 bases from J, with 13 bases between. The CDR3 coding sequence is TGCGCCAGCAGTGAGTCGAGGCTAGCGAGGTACAATGAGCAGTTCTTC. This translates into CASSESRLARYNEQFF.

About this clone: One end of the junction does not line up with germline, which may come from a read error. This chain uses TRBV19 with TRBJ2-1; 11 bases agree with TRBD2. The germline V gene has CDR1 LNHDA and CDR2 SQIVND (reference sequence). The CDR3 has 15 amino acids. CDR3 protein: CASRIAGGAFHEQFF. CDR3 sequence (DNA): TGTGCCAGTAGAATAGCGGGGGGGGCCTTCCATGAGCAGTTCTTC.

CDR3 nucleotide sequence: TGTGCCAGCAGTTACTCGAGACCCCCGGGTGGCGGGGAGCTGTTTTTT. It is translated as CASSYSRPPGGGELFF. The rearrangement joins TRBV6-5 to TRBJ2-2; D not certain. Deletions cut 0 bases from V and 7 bases from J, with 15 bases between. This CDR3 has 16 residues. CDR1 and CDR2 from the germline V gene are MNHEY and SVGAGI.

The genes are TRBV4-1 and TRBJ1-1, with 8 bases lining up with TRBD1. V lost 6 bases, J lost 4 bases, and 7 bases stayed unmatched. The CDR3 contains 14 residues. CDR1 and CDR2 from the germline V gene are MGHRA and YSYEKL. CDR3 protein: CASSSTGGGTEAFF. DNA of the CDR3: TGCGCCAGCAGTTCAACAGGGGGGGGCACTGAAGCTTTCTTT.

The chain has TRBV6-6 and TRBJ1-6, with 9 bases lining up with TRBD1. CDR3 size: 16 residues. Germline loops: CDR1 MNHNY, CDR2 SVGAGI (reference sequence). The V gene end was trimmed by 6 bases and the J gene end by 7 bases; junction bases not matched to a gene: 10. The CDR3 region has the DNA TGTGCCAGCAGACGACCCCGGACAGGGGAGAATTCACCCCTCCACTTT. Translation gives CASRRPRTGENSPLHF.

The V call is TRBV6-1, the J call TRBJ1-2; possible D gene TRBD1, 5 bases. Germline V gene sequence: CDR1 MNHNS, CDR2 SASEGT. The CDR3 contains 11 residues. Deletions cut 1 base from V and 14 bases from J, with 11 bases between. As DNA, the CDR3 is TGTGCCAGCAGTGAAGTTTGGCAGGGAACCTTC. Its protein product is CASSEVWQGTF.

This chain links TRBV7-9 with TRBJ2-7, with no clear D. Germline V gene sequence: CDR1 SEHNR, CDR2 FQNEAQ (reference sequence). This CDR3 comprises 11 residues. V was shortened by 5 bases and J by 1 base, with 3 bases between the two germline ends. The CDR3 DNA sequence: TGTGCCAGCAGCGTATCCTACGAGCAGTACTTC. This gives the protein CASSVSYEQYF.

The V gene is TRBV29-1, the J gene TRBJ2-1; 8 bases fit TRBD2. CDR1 SQVTM and CDR2 ANQGSEA come from the germline V gene. J was trimmed by 7 bases and V by 4 bases; bases with no gene match: 9. This CDR3 has 14 residues. Here the CDR3 DNA reads TGCAGCGTTGGTCCAGCGGGAGTCTGGAATGAGCAGTTCTTC. It codes for CSVGPAGVWNEQFF.

The gene calls are TRBV28 and TRBJ1-6; D is uncertain. With 3 bases removed from V and 7 bases from J, the gap between germline ends came to 7 bases. The germline V gene has CDR1 MDHEN and CDR2 SYDVKM. The CDR3 length is 13 residues. CDR3 nucleotides: TGTGCCAGCAGTTTTCCCCAAAATTCACCCCTCCACTTT. Translating gives CASSFPQNSPLHF.

This chain links TRBV4-1 with TRBJ1-4; 9 nucleotides agree with TRBD1. CDR1 and CDR2 from the germline V gene are MGHRA and YSYEKL. Trimming cost V 4 bases and J 8 bases; bases outside gene matches: 8. There are 15 residues in the CDR3. CDR3 coding DNA: TGCGCCAGCAGCCTCACCGGGACAGGGAACGAAAAACTGTTTTTT. This sequence encodes CASSLTGTGNEKLFF.

This clone was observed a single time. This chain connects TRBV4-1 to TRBJ2-3; a possible D gene is TRBD2 (6 bases). V was clipped by 0 bases and J by 2 bases, with 12 bases between them. The germline gives CDR1 MGHRA, CDR2 YSYEKL. The CDR3 consists of 16 residues. The CDR3 is CASSQEGGSPTDTQYF. In DNA form, the CDR3 reads TGCGCCAGCAGCCAAGAAGGAGGGAGCCCCACAGATACGCAGTATTTT.

The chain uses TRBV19 and TRBJ2-2; D perhaps matches TRBD1 (6 bases). With 0 bases removed from V and 5 bases from J, the gap between germline ends came to 10 bases. CDR3 length: 15 amino acids. Germline V CDR1 and CDR2: LNHDA, SQIVND (reference sequence). CDR3 nucleotides: TGTGCCAGTAGTATAGACGCCAGGGGTACCGGGGAGCTGTTTTTT. Its translation: CASSIDARGTGELFF.

The rearrangement uses TRBV28 and TRBJ1-2, with D hard to call. The CDR3 runs to 15 residues. V lost 2 bases, J lost 0 bases, and 10 bases lay in between. Per the germline V gene, CDR1 is MDHEN and CDR2 is SYDVKM. CDR3 nucleotide sequence: TGTGCCAGCAGTTTAGCAGGAGGTTCTAACTATGGCTACACCTTC. Encoded protein: CASSLAGGSNYGYTF.

This clone was seen once. In DNA, the CDR3 is TGTGCCAGCAGCGTCGTTGGCGGGGCAGATACGCAGTATTTT. It translates to CASSVVGGADTQYF. The chain links TRBV9 to TRBJ2-3; possibly TRBD2 for D (6 bases). This CDR3 has 14 amino acids. Trimming cost V 2 bases and J 4 bases, with 11 bases left between them. The germline V gene encodes CDR1 SGDLS and CDR2 YYNGEE. Full variable domain (rest looked up from reference TRBV9 and TRBJ2-3): DSGVTQTPKHLITATGQRVTLRCSPRSGDLSVYWYQQSLDQGLQFLIQYYNGEERAKGNILERFSAQQFPDLHSELNLSSLELGDSALYFCASSVVGGADTQYFGPGTRLTVL.

The gene calls are TRBV5-4 and TRBJ2-3; weak D call: TRBD2 (7 bases). The CDR3 has 15 amino acids. Per germline, CDR1 SGHNT and CDR2 YYREEE (reference sequence). Trimming pared 0 bases from V and 3 bases from J, leaving 11 bases between. The CDR3 loop reads CASSLGGGRTDTQYF. The CDR3, as DNA: TGTGCCAGCAGCTTGGGGGGGGGCAGGACAGATACGCAGTATTTT.

This sequence joins TRBV18 and TRBJ2-7; the D is unclear. The germline gives CDR1 KGHSH, CDR2 LQKENI. The V and J ends lost 3 bases and 6 bases respectively, with 9 bases between them. The CDR3 is 12 amino acids. The CDR3, as DNA: TGTGCCAGCTCACCGTCAGGTTTCGAGCAGTACTTC. It yields the protein CASSPSGFEQYF.

The chain joins TRBV11-2 to TRBJ2-2; D is uncertain. V lost 5 bases, J lost 5 bases, and 9 bases lay in between. The CDR3 runs 13 residues. Germline CDR1 is SGHAT and CDR2 is FQNNGV. The CDR3 is CASSLIVTGELFF. The CDR3 DNA reads TGTGCCAGCAGCCTCATAGTAACCGGGGAGCTGTTTTTT.

The chain uses TRBV29-1 and TRBJ2-3; 9 bases align to TRBD1. With 4 bases clipped from V and 4 bases from J, the junction kept 6 bases outside the gene matches. The CDR3 totals 14 residues. Germline assignment: CDR1 SQVTM and CDR2 ANQGSEA. The chain's CDR3 is CSVGRTGDADTQYF. In nucleotides, the CDR3 is TGCAGCGTTGGCAGGACAGGGGACGCAGATACGCAGTATTTT.

The chain has TRBV6-5 and TRBJ2-1; perhaps TRBD2 as D (6 bases). Deletions cut 1 base from V and 9 bases from J, with 19 bases between. There are 16 residues in the CDR3. The germline gives CDR1 MNHEY, CDR2 SVGAGI. The CDR3 protein is CASSYYQTWGVSEQFF. For the CDR3, the DNA is TGTGCCAGCAGTTACTACCAAACCTGGGGGGTCAGTGAGCAGTTCTTC.